What follows describes a single TCR beta chain. This entry belongs to a study of blood T cell repertoires in COVID-19. Study context: Collection of acute and convalescent COVID-19 samples took place in the United States, Italy and Spain.

As originally analysed: Estimated nucleated cell counts came from reference gene primer amplification. The protocol was immunoSEQ multiplex PCR, while the TCRdb copy is restricted to in-frame clones and leaves out a portion. That table furnishes V, J and clone size, whereas the DNA furnished D and trimming. The data contain some 120,000 clones, roughly 80% of them seen just once; the ten biggest clones take up 15% to 20%. Sequenced: peripheral blood. The origin of this receptor is a woman aged 45-60 years with acute or convalescent COVID-19.

In nucleotides, the CDR3 is TGTGCCAGCAGTGAAATCACTGGGAGCTCCTACAATGAGCAGTTCTTC. Amino acid sequence: CASSEITGSSYNEQFF. The V gene is TRBV6-1, the J gene TRBJ2-1, with D possibly being TRBD2 (5 bases). The CDR3 consists of 16 residues. Germline assignment: CDR1 MNHNS and CDR2 SASEGT. Trimming took 2 bases from V and 0 from J, leaving 11 bases between them.